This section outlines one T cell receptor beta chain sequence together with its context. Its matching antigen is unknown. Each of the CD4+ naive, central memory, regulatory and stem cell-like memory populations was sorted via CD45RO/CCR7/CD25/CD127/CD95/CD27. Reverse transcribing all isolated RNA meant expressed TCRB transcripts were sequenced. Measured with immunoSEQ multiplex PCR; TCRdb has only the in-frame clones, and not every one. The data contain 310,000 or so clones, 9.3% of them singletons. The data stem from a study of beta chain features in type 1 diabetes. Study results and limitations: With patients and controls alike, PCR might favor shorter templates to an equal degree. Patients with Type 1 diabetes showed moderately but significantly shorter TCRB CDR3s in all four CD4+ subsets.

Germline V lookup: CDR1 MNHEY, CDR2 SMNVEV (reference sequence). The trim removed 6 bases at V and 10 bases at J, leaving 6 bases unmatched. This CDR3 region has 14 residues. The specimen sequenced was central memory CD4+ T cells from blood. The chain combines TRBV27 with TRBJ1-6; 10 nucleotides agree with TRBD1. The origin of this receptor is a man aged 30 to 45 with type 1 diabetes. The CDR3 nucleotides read TGTGCCAGCAGCCCCCCGGGACAGGGGTCACCCCTCCACTTT. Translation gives CASSPPGQGSPLHF.